These T cell receptor beta chains were read from a single sample in a study of long-term antiretroviral therapy in people with HIV. TCRdb's copy holds only in-frame clones and misses some; the assay was immunoSEQ multiplex PCR. The profile shows more than 20,000 clones, around 82% of them singletons. This specimen consisted of unsorted PBMCs, obtained 3 years after starting antiretroviral therapy. These receptors were obtained from a man between 18 and 29 years old with HIV. The CDR3 runs from the conserved cysteine through the conserved F or W. Fields, in order: clone size, D gene, V gene, J gene, CDR3 DNA, CDR3 protein. The D gene is left open where the match is weak. Size is omitted from some rows. Given values are once, few, many or a class for expanded clones.

>.|.|TRBV28|TRBJ1-1
TGTGCCAGCAGTTTGGGAGGGGGGCGTACTGAAGCTTTCTTT
CASSLGGGRTEAFF
>.|.|TRBV4-1|TRBJ2-5
TGCGCCAGCAGCCCTCGGGACTCCCAAGAGACCCAGTACTTC
CASSPRDSQETQYF
>.|.|TRBV2|TRBJ2-4
TGTGCCAGTACTCCGGGGAGGAGTCTGGCCAAAAACATTCAGTACTTC
CASTPGRSLAKNIQYF
>.|.|TRBV18|TRBJ2-3
TGTGCCAGCTCACCACCGTTAGCGGGCACAGATACGCAGTATTTT
CASSPPLAGTDTQYF
>few|.|TRBV7-9|TRBJ1-2
TGTGCCAGCAGCCTCGGACAAAATGGCTACACCTTC
CASSLGQNGYTF
>.|TRBD1|TRBV7-9|TRBJ2-5
TGTGCCAGCAGCCCGGCCGGGACAGGGGTTCAAGAGACCCAGTACTTC
CASSPAGTGVQETQYF
>.|.|TRBV7-9|TRBJ1-4
TGTGCCGGTCACGCCGAAGAAAAACTGTTTTTT
CAGHAEEKLFF
>.|.|TRBV5-5|TRBJ2-6
TGTGCCAGCAGCTCCGCCTTATTCCTCTCTGGGGCCAACGTCCTGACTTTC
CASSSALFLSGANVLTF
>.|.|TRBV7-2|TRBJ2-1
TGTGCCAGCAGCTTTCTTCTGGACCCTGCATACAATGAGCAGTTCTTC
CASSFLLDPAYNEQFF
>once|.|TRBV27|TRBJ1-4
TGTGCCAGCAGGGATGTTGGGGGAAAACTGTTTTTT
CASRDVGGKLFF
>.|.|TRBV5-1|TRBJ1-1
TGCGCCAGCAGCTCCCCCGGACAGCTAACTGAAGCTTTCTTT
CASSSPGQLTEAFF
>.|.|TRBV11-2|TRBJ2-5
TGTGCCAGCAGCTTATGGGTTGCAGGGACGGAGACCCAGTACTTC
CASSLWVAGTETQYF
>once|TRBD2|TRBV5-1|TRBJ2-1
TGCGCCAGCAGCCCGGAGGGGGTGGCTAGCGGGGGGGATGAGCAGTTCTTC
CASSPEGVASGGDEQFF
>once|.|TRBV5-1|TRBJ2-7
TGCGCCAGCAGCCCACTCGGGGGGCCTAACTCCTACGAGCAGTACTTC
CASSPLGGPNSYEQYF
>.|.|TRBV4-1|TRBJ2-7
TGCGCCAGCAGCCCCCAAGGGGCTAGAGGGGGTCCGGGTCTCTACGAGCAGTACTTC
CASSPQGARGGPGLYEQYF
>.|.|TRBV7-2|TRBJ2-1
TGTGCCAGCAGCTTAGCCTGGGTCGGATACAATGAGCAGTTCTTC
CASSLAWVGYNEQFF
>.|.|TRBV7-3|TRBJ2-7
TGTGCCAGCAGCTTTACGACCATGGGGCCCTTCGGAGAGCAGTACTTC
CASSFTTMGPFGEQYF
>.|.|TRBV6-1|TRBJ1-5
TGTGCCAGCACCCCTTATAGCAATCAGCCCCAGCATTTT
CASTPYSNQPQHF
>.|.|TRBV13|TRBJ2-1
TGTGCCAGCAGAGCCTCCTACAATGAGCAGTTCTTC
CASRASYNEQFF
>.|TRBD1|TRBV5-6|TRBJ1-1
TGTGCCAGCAGCTGGGGGGACAGGCTGGGTGCTTTCTTT
CASSWGDRLGAFF
>.|.|TRBV5-1|TRBJ2-1
TGCGCCAGCAGCTTGGTACCCCGGGACAATGAGCAGTTCTTC
CASSLVPRDNEQFF
>.|.|TRBV5-5|TRBJ1-1
TGTGCCAGCAGCTTGTCCTCGGACACTGAAGCTTTCTTT
CASSLSSDTEAFF
>.|.|TRBV7-6|TRBJ2-3
TGTGCCAGCAGCTCCGGGACAGATACGCAGTATTTT
CASSSGTDTQYF
>few|TRBD1|TRBV19|TRBJ1-2
TGTGCCAGTAGTTTTAGGACAGGAGGCCATCCAGATGGCTACACCTTC
CASSFRTGGHPDGYTF
>few|.|TRBV18|TRBJ1-5
TGTGCCAGCTCACCTACACAAGCTAGCAATCAGCCCCAGCATTTT
CASSPTQASNQPQHF
>few|TRBD1|TRBV2|TRBJ1-1
TGTGCCAGCAGCCAGGGACAGGGTGAGACTGAAGCTTTCTTT
CASSQGQGETEAFF
>.|.|TRBV15|TRBJ1-2
TGTGCCACCAGCAGAGATCAGGGTGCTCCTGAGGGCTACACCTTC
CATSRDQGAPEGYTF
>few|.|TRBV6-5|TRBJ1-6
TGTGCCAGCTCGGAGATCAATTCACCCCTCCACTTT
CASSEINSPLHF
>.|.|TRBV6-1|TRBJ2-3
TGTGCCAGCAGTCGTTCACACGACACAGATACGCAGTATTTT
CASSRSHDTDTQYF
>.|TRBD1|TRBV19|TRBJ1-2
TGTGCCAGTCTCACTGGGACAGGGCTCTTTGGCTACACCTTC
CASLTGTGLFGYTF
>.|TRBD2|TRBV19|TRBJ2-5
TGTGCCAGTAGTAGAGGACTAGAAGGGCGGGAGACCCAGTACTTC
CASSRGLEGRETQYF
>.|TRBD1|TRBV11-2|TRBJ2-3
TGTGCCAGCAGCTTGGGGGACAGTTACGTATTAGGGCAGTATTTT
CASSLGDSYVLGQYF
>.|.|TRBV6-6|TRBJ1-1
TGTGCCAGCAGTTACTTTTCGGCAGATGAAGCTTTCTTT
CASSYFSADEAFF
>.|TRBD2|TRBV27|TRBJ2-7
TGTGCCAGCAGCCCCTCCTTCGGGACTAGCGGAACCTACGAGCAGTACTTC
CASSPSFGTSGTYEQYF
>.|.|TRBV4-2|TRBJ1-6
TGTGCCAGCAGCCAGGGTCAGCGGACGACTAAATCACCCCTCCACTTT
CASSQGQRTTKSPLHF
>.|.|TRBV7-9|TRBJ1-1
TGTGCCAGCAGCTTAGAGGGGTGGACTGAAGCTTTCTTT
CASSLEGWTEAFF
>.|.|TRBV2|TRBJ1-1
TGTGCCAGCAGTGAAGCTCTGGGGGGCACTGAAGCTTTCTTT
CASSEALGGTEAFF
>.|TRBD1|TRBV9|TRBJ1-1
TGTGCCAGCAGCGTGGACAGGGGGAACGCTGAAGCTTTCTTT
CASSVDRGNAEAFF
>.|TRBD1|TRBV28|TRBJ2-1
TGTGCCAGCAGTGCGCCGGGACAGGGACACAATGAGCAGTTCTTC
CASSAPGQGHNEQFF
>.|TRBD2|TRBV27|TRBJ2-3
TGTGCCAGCAGCCGCACCCGGGGAGGGACTAGCGGGGGGAACATTTTGACGCAGTATTTT
CASSRTRGGTSGGNILTQYF
>.|.|TRBV11-2|TRBJ1-6
TGTGCCAGCAGCTTAAGGTTATATGGAACCCTCCACTTT
CASSLRLYGTLHF
>.|.|TRBV5-4|TRBJ2-1
TGTGCCAGCAGCTTGGGGCGGCAGGGTCGCTACAATGAGCAGTTCTTC
CASSLGRQGRYNEQFF
>few|TRBD2|TRBV19|TRBJ2-7
TGTGCCAGTAGCTTTTTAGCGGGGCGGAACGAGCAGTACTTC
CASSFLAGRNEQYF
>.|.|TRBV28|TRBJ1-4
TGTGCCAGCAGCCGGGGTAGCGACTCAACTAATGAAAAACTGTTTTTT
CASSRGSDSTNEKLFF
>once|TRBD2|TRBV2|TRBJ2-5
TGTGCCAGCAGGCGGGGGGAGACCCAGTACTTC
CASRRGETQYF
>.|.|TRBV5-1|TRBJ1-4
TGCGCCAGCAGCTTGGACCGACAGGTGGGAAATGAAAAACTGTTTTTT
CASSLDRQVGNEKLFF
>once|.|TRBV4-1|TRBJ2-1
TGCGCCAGCAGCCAAGAGGTCTGGAGAGGCGATTACAATGAGCAGTTCTTC
CASSQEVWRGDYNEQFF